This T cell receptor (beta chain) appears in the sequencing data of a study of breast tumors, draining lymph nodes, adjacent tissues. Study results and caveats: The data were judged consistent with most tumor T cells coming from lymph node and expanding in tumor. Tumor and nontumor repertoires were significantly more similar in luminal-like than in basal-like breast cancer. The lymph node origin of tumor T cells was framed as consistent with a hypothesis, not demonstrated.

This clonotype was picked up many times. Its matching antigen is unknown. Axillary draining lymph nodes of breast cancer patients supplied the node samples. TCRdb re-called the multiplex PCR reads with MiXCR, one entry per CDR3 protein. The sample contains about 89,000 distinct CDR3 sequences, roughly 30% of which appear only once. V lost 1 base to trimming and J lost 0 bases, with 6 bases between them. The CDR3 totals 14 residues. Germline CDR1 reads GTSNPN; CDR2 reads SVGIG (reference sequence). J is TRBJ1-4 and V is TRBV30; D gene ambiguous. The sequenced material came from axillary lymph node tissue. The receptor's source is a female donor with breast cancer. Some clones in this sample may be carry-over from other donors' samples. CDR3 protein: CAWSAGTTNEKLFF. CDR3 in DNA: TGTGCCTGGAGTGCCGGGACAACTAATGAAAAACTGTTTTTT.